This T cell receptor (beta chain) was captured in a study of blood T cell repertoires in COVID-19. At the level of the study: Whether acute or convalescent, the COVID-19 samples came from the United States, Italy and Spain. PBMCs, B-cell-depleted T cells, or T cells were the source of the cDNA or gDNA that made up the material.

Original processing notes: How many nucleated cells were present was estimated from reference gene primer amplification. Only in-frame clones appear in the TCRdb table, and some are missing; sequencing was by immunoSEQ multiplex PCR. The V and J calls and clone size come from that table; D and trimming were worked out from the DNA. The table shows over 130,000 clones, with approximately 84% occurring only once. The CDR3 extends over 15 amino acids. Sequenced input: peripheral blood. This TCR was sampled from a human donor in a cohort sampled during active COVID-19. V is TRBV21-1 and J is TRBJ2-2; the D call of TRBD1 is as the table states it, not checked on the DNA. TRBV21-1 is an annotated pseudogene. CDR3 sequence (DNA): TGTGCCAGCAGCGCTCGGGACAGGGGACCCGGGGAGCTGTTTTTT. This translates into CASSARDRGPGELFF.